These 9 T cell receptor beta chains were sequenced from one sample in a study of cytomegalovirus exposure and HLA in healthy donors. PCR employed 60 Vbeta and 13 Jbeta primers. The repertoire was sequenced with immunoSEQ multiplex PCR; TCRdb's copy has only in-frame clones and lacks some. The sample is made up of more than 60,000 clones, and the top ten hold approximately 16% of it. The sequenced sample consisted of PBMCs. These receptor sequences come from a boy younger than 18 in good health and CMV-seronegative.

As concerns this clone: The identical CDR3 is also encoded by other nucleotide sequences in the sample. This rearrangement joins TRBV7-9 to TRBJ2-5; no clear D gene. Germline CDR1 SEHNR, CDR2 FQNEAQ (reference sequence). V lost 1 base, J lost 0 bases, and 12 bases lay in between. The CDR3 loop spans 16 amino acids. The CDR3 region is CASSLGQAMYQETQYF. DNA of the CDR3: TGTGCCAGCAGCTTAGGCCAAGCCATGTACCAAGAGACCCAGTACTTC.

The chain links TRBV25-1 to TRBJ1-3; TRBD1 might be the D (6 bases). CDR1 is MGHDK and CDR2 is SYGVNS in the germline V gene. The CDR3 covers 14 residues. V lost 7 bases, J lost 0 bases, and 10 bases lay in between. CDR3 residues: CASTGQFSGNTIYF. CDR3 DNA: TGTGCCAGCACCGGACAGTTCTCTGGAAACACCATATATTTT. Together with reference TRBV25-1 and TRBJ1-3, the CDR3 gives the full variable domain: EADIYQTPRYLVIGTGKKITLECSQTMGHDKMYWYQQDPGMELHLIHYSYGVNSTEKGDLSSESTVSRIRTEHFPLTLESARPSHTSQYLCASTGQFSGNTIYFGEGSWLTVV.

The chain recombines TRBV4-1 with TRBJ2-7; 8 nucleotides agree with TRBD1. This CDR3 contains 13 residues. Trimming removed 2 bases from V and 3 bases from J; junction bases left unmatched: 0. CDR1 is MGHRA, CDR2 YSYEKL, per germline. CDR3 coding DNA: TGCGCCAGCAGCCAAACAGGGGGCTACGAGCAGTACTTC. Amino acid sequence: CASSQTGGYEQYF.

DNA for the CDR3: TGTGCCAGTAGTATAGGCCGCAGGCCCCTTGGCACAGATACGCAGTATTTT. Amino acids: CASSIGRRPLGTDTQYF. The chain combines TRBV19 with TRBJ2-3; D not resolved. The CDR3 has 17 amino acids. The V gene's germline CDR1 is LNHDA and CDR2 SQIVND (reference sequence). Trimming cost V 1 base and J 1 base, with 15 bases left between them.

This rearrangement joins TRBV28 to TRBJ1-4; weak D call: TRBD1 (5 bases). V gave up 1 base and J gave up 10 bases, with 13 bases separating them. There are 14 residues in the CDR3. The germline CDR1 and CDR2 sequences are MDHEN and SYDVKM. CDR3 sequence: CASSLSGGVVKLFF. The DNA of the CDR3 is TGTGCCAGCAGTTTATCGGGAGGGGTGGTAAAACTGTTTTTT.

The chain has TRBV5-4 and TRBJ2-7; D is unclear. Per the germline V gene, CDR1 is SGHNT and CDR2 is YYREEE (reference sequence). The germline V and J ends were trimmed by 0 bases and 6 bases, with 7 bases remaining between them. The CDR3 is 12 residues long. CDR3 amino acids: CASSLGESEQYF. As DNA, the CDR3 is TGTGCCAGCAGCTTGGGAGAGAGCGAGCAGTACTTC.

J is TRBJ2-2 and V is TRBV10-3; maybe TRBD1 (5 bases). The CDR3 spans 15 residues. From germline, CDR1 is ENHRY and CDR2 SYGVKD. The V gene lost 2 bases and the J gene lost 0 bases, with 7 bases spanning the gap. CDR3: CAISERQTNTGELFF. CDR3 sequence (DNA): TGTGCCATCAGTGAGCGACAGACGAACACCGGGGAGCTGTTTTTT.

The chain combines TRBV6-1 with TRBJ2-2; D unresolved. Germline assignment: CDR1 MNHNS and CDR2 SASEGT. CDR3 length equals 12 residues. With 5 bases removed from V and 4 bases from J, the gap between germline ends came to 5 bases. The CDR3 here is CASSWATGELFF. DNA for the CDR3: TGTGCCAGCAGTTGGGCCACCGGGGAGCTGTTTTTT.

The rearrangement joins TRBV29-1 to TRBJ1-2; 7 bases match TRBD1. The germline gives CDR1 SQVTM, CDR2 ANQGSEA. The junction had 8 bases not matched to a gene; V was cut back by 1 base and J by 6 bases. The length of the CDR3 is 14 residues. The CDR3 DNA sequence: TGCAGCGTTGAAGGCGGCACAGGGGCGAATGGCTACACCTTC. Residues: CSVEGGTGANGYTF. The complete variable domain, with remaining parts taken from reference TRBV29-1 and TRBJ1-2, reads SAVISQKPSRDICQRGTSLTIQCQVDSQVTMMFWYRQQPGQSLTLIATANQGSEATYESGFVIDKFPISRPNLTFSTLTVSNMSPEDSSIYLCSVEGGTGANGYTFGSGTRLTVV.